This T cell receptor (beta chain) is drawn from a study of cytomegalovirus exposure and HLA in healthy donors. Germline V gene sequence: CDR1 SGHRS, CDR2 YFSETQ. Trimming removed 2 bases from V and 11 bases from J; junction bases left unmatched: 24. This CDR3 comprises 18 residues. In nominal health when sampled, donors likely had unrecorded immune exposures nonetheless. Both 60 Vbeta primers and 13 Jbeta primers went into the PCR. Clones were sequenced by immunoSEQ multiplex PCR, and TCRdb holds only the in-frame ones, with some missing. The table lists 100,000 or so clones. The rearrangement uses TRBV5-1 and TRBJ2-5; 7 bases are shared with TRBD1. Sequences were obtained from PBMCs. This receptor was taken from a young woman in good health and CMV-seronegative. The CDR3: CASSLRDRPVRAVLKQYF. CDR3 bases: TGCGCCAGCAGCTTACGGGACAGACCCGTACGAGCAGTACTTAAGCAGTACTTC.